This T cell receptor beta chain appears in the sequencing data of a study of blood T cell repertoires in COVID-19. Study-level background: The analysed material was cDNA or gDNA that came from T cells, B-cell-depleted T cells, or PBMCs.

The table came from immunoSEQ multiplex PCR; TCRdb's copy has only in-frame clones and leaves some out. The sample yields fewer than 150,000 clones, more than 60% seen once. Germline CDR1 is SNHLY and CDR2 is FYNNEI. The CDR3 sequence is 15 residues long. The V and J ends lost 6 bases and 4 bases, in that order; junction bases with no gene match: 8. The source of this sequence is a man in his 70s with acute or convalescent COVID-19. V usage is TRBV2 and J usage is TRBJ1-1; TRBD1 matches at 10 bases. Specimen: peripheral blood. The CDR3 nucleotides are TGTGCCAGCAGCATAGACAGGGGGCGAAGCACTGAAGCTTTCTTT. Translated, it gives CASSIDRGRSTEAFF. Supplemented by reference TRBV2 and TRBJ1-1, the full variable domain reads EPEVTQTPSHQVTQMGQEVILRCVPISNHLYFYWYRQILGQKVEFLVSFYNNEISEKSEIFDDQFSVERPDGSNFTLKIRSTKLEDSAMYFCASSIDRGRSTEAFFGQGTRLTVV.